These T cell receptor beta chains were read from a single sample in a study of T cells in Graves' hyperthyroidism and ophthalmopathy. TCRdb re-called the multiplex PCR reads with MiXCR, one entry per CDR3 protein. The repertoire holds hundreds of thousands of distinct CDR3 sequences, with 45% as singletons. The sequenced sample was peripheral blood or thyroid tissue (not recorded which). The receptors were gathered from an adult man with Graves' disease, either hyperthyroidism or ophthalmopathy (not recorded which). Each CDR3 is given with its conserved first and last residue. A D gene is named only where the DNA matches it firmly. The size entry is marked missing in some rows and otherwise reads once, few, many or a size class.

clone_size | j_call | d_call | v_call | cdr3_nt | cdr3_aa
NA | TRBJ1-5 | NA | TRBV25-1 | TGTGCTAGCTCGGGACAAACAAGGCAGCCCCAGCATTTT | CASSGQTRQPQHF
once | TRBJ2-7 | NA | TRBV29-1 | TGCAGCGTGGTGGCAGGGTCAGAGTACTTC | CSVVAGSEYF
NA | TRBJ1-1 | TRBD1 | TRBV24-1 | TGTGCCAGCAGTTCACGATCCGGGACAGGGTTGAACACTGAAGCTTTCTTT | CASSSRSGTGLNTEAFF
NA | TRBJ1-1 | NA | TRBV20-1 | TGCAGTGCTCCACAGGGAGGGAACATTGAAGCTTTCTTT | CSAPQGGNIEAFF
many | TRBJ2-2 | NA | TRBV7-3 | TGTGCCAGCAGCCCTCAGAACACCGGGGAGCTGTTTTTT | CASSPQNTGELFF
many | TRBJ1-3 | NA | TRBV7-9 | TGTGCCAGCAGCTTTTCCCCAGGAAACACCATATATTTT | CASSFSPGNTIYF
few | TRBJ1-4 | NA | TRBV12-5 | TGTGCCAGCACAGCGGGGCGCGGGAATAATGAAAAACTGTTTTTT | CASTAGRGNNEKLFF
many | TRBJ2-2 | NA | TRBV5-1 | TGTGCCAGCAGCTTAGGCACCGCGAACACCGGGGAGCTGTTTTTT | CASSLGTANTGELFF
NA | TRBJ2-2 | TRBD2 | TRBV7-8 | TGTGCCAGCAGCTTAAGGTCTAGCGGGAATTCCGGGGAGCTGTTTTTT | CASSLRSSGNSGELFF
NA | TRBJ1-2 | NA | TRBV18 | TGTGCCAGCTTAGACGCAGGGGATGGCTACACCTTC | CASLDAGDGYTF